A selection of T cell receptor beta chains follows, all from one sample in a study of blood T cell repertoires in COVID-19. Repertoires were generated with immunoSEQ multiplex PCR, while TCRdb's copy carries only in-frame clones and drops some. The table lists about 110,000 clones, nearly 90% of them singletons. Material: peripheral blood. The source of these receptors is a human donor in a cohort sampled during active COVID-19. Each CDR3 is given without its conserved first and last residue. The order of the fields is clone size, V gene, J gene, CDR3 protein. Clone size is stated in some rows and not others, as once, few, many or a class when expanded.

>-|TRBV5-6|TRBJ1-6
ASSPGHLNSPLH
>-|TRBV18|TRBJ2-7
ASSPTGGPYEQY
>-|TRBV27|TRBJ2-7
ASSRTEAYEQY
>-|TRBV5-4|TRBJ2-2
ASSYGTSGMGAGELF
>-|TRBV3-1/TRBV3-2|TRBJ1-1
ASSQGVGTGDMNTEAF
>-|TRBV3-1/TRBV3-2|TRBJ2-3
ASSQDPRDTQY
>-|TRBV6-5|TRBJ1-4
ASTKDFNEKLF
>-|TRBV5-1|TRBJ1-5
ASSLQGAEYQPQH
>-|TRBV5-1|TRBJ2-5
ASSLGGGPRDSSRETQY
>-|TRBV28|TRBJ2-1
ASRPPGTANEQF
>-|TRBV5-1|TRBJ1-2
ASSLENRGGTGDGYT
>-|TRBV6-5|TRBJ1-2
ASSYLTGYGYT
>once|TRBV5-6|TRBJ2-7
ASSPDRVGEQY
>-|TRBV7-9|TRBJ1-2
ASSLATDYGYT
>-|TRBV19|TRBJ2-7
ASSTPRGSRTYEQY
>-|TRBV24-1|TRBJ2-1
ATSASFTSGMSSYNEQF
>once|TRBV18|TRBJ1-1
ASSSGQVGTEAF